This T cell receptor beta chain was sequenced for a study of blood T cell repertoires in COVID-19. Study-level information: Samples taken during acute and convalescent COVID-19 were collected in the United States, Italy and Spain. Sample material is recorded as cDNA or gDNA derived from T cells, B-cell-depleted T cells, or PBMCs.

Per the authors' pipeline: How many nucleated cells were present was estimated from reference gene primer amplification. Produced via immunoSEQ multiplex PCR; TCRdb's table is partial and in-frame only. V, J and clone size are those of that table, while D and trimming were read from the DNA. The sample contains 200,000 to 250,000 clones, more than 85% of which appear only once. The V gene's germline CDR1 is SQVTM and CDR2 ANQGSEA. This CDR3 spans 12 amino acids. Trimming pared 6 bases from V and 3 bases from J, leaving 10 bases between. The chain has TRBV29-1 and TRBJ2-3; tentatively, D is TRBD2 (5 bases). The clonotype was recovered from a woman aged 45-60 years with COVID-19, enrolled during active disease. The specimen was peripheral blood. Here the CDR3 reads CSVTRGTDTQYF. The CDR3 bases are TGCAGCGTCACCCGAGGGACAGATACGCAGTATTTT.